Listed below are T cell receptor beta chains from one sample, sequenced in a study of molecular identifiers for immune sequencing clone quantification. One entry per CDR3 protein, called by TCRdb with MiXCR from the PCR reads. The sample gives 30,000 to 45,000 distinct CDR3 sequences, about 18% of which show up once; roughly 6.6% is in the top ten. The sequenced sample was naive CD8+ T cells from blood, with Jurkat cell RNA spiked in. The receptors originated from a human donor in good health. Some libraries in this study had Jurkat cell RNA spiked in. The CDR3 runs from the conserved cysteine through the conserved F or W. The D gene is left open where the match is weak. Clone sizes are given selectively: once, few, many, or a class where the clone is expanded.

>TRBJ2-1|NA|TRBV19|NA
TGTGCCAGTAGTCCCCTTTCGGGAATGGTTGGCAATGAGCAGTTCTTC
CASSPLSGMVGNEQFF
>TRBJ1-2|many|TRBV7-2|NA
TGTGCCAGCAGCCCCACGACAGTACCTAACTATGGCTACACCTTC
CASSPTTVPNYGYTF
>TRBJ2-1|few|TRBV2|TRBD2
TGTGCCAGCAGCCGAATACAGACTAGCGGGATGGGTGAGCAGTTCTTC
CASSRIQTSGMGEQFF
>TRBJ2-5|NA|TRBV3-1|NA
TGTGCCAGCAGCCAAGATAGTGGGAACTGGGACCAAGAGACCCAGTACTTC
CASSQDSGNWDQETQYF
>TRBJ2-7|many|TRBV12-3/TRBV12-4|TRBD2
TGTGCCAGCAGCCCCGGGACTAGCGACTACGAGCAGTACTTC
CASSPGTSDYEQYF
>TRBJ2-7|many|TRBV7-9|NA
TGTGCCAGCAGCTTTGTACACAGAAACTACGAGCAGTACTTC
CASSFVHRNYEQYF
>TRBJ2-7|NA|TRBV7-2|NA
TGTGCCAGCAGCTTTGAACTACCCGGCCACGAGCAGTACTTC
CASSFELPGHEQYF
>TRBJ1-4|many|TRBV5-1|TRBD1
TGCGCCAGCAGCTTGGAGGGCAGGGGGGAAAAACTGTTTTTT
CASSLEGRGEKLFF
>TRBJ2-1|few|TRBV28|TRBD1
TGTGCCAGCAGTTTTTTTGGACAGGCCTACAATGAGCAGTTCTTC
CASSFFGQAYNEQFF
>TRBJ2-3|many|TRBV7-8|NA
TGTGCCAGCAGCCTGTCTAGCACAGATACGCAGTATTTT
CASSLSSTDTQYF
>TRBJ2-7|many|TRBV7-6|NA
TGTGCCAGCAGCTTAGAACAGGGAGGCGAGCAGTACTTC
CASSLEQGGEQYF
>TRBJ2-3|NA|TRBV10-3|NA
TGTGCCACCTTATCTTGGGGAGATACGCAGTATTTT
CATLSWGDTQYF
>TRBJ2-5|NA|TRBV20-1|NA
TGCAGTGCCACTCGCGAGCTGGACGTTGCCCAAGAGACCCAGTACTTC
CSATRELDVAQETQYF
>TRBJ2-5|many|TRBV28|TRBD2
TGTGCCAGCAGTTTATTTGCTAGCGGCACCCAAGAGACCCAGTACTTC
CASSLFASGTQETQYF
>TRBJ2-1|NA|TRBV28|NA
TGTGCCAGCACCCGGGTTGTCTCCTACAATGAGCAGTTCTTC
CASTRVVSYNEQFF